These 2 T cell receptor beta chains came from one sample sequenced in a study of CD8 T cells in Susac syndrome. Reverse transcription of roughly 0.45 to 1 ug RNA was performed with random hexamers. TCRdb redid the calling of the immunoSEQ multiplex PCR reads with MiXCR, one entry per CDR3 protein. The sample shows a few hundred thousand distinct CDR3 sequences, 95% of them seen only once. Sequenced: CD4+ T cells from PBMCs. These receptors originate from a human donor with multiple sclerosis.

V and J are TRBV18 and TRBJ1-6; D gene ambiguous. Germline V gives CDR1 KGHSH, CDR2 LQKENI. The V and J ends lost 1 base and 7 bases respectively, with 8 bases between them. The CDR3 contains 14 residues. As DNA, the CDR3 is TGTGCCAGCTCACCACAGGACGGCAATTCACCCCTCCACTTT. Its protein product is CASSPQDGNSPLHF. Supplemented by reference TRBV18 and TRBJ1-6, the full variable domain reads NAGVMQNPRHLVRRRGQEARLRCSPMKGHSHVYWYRQLPEEGLKFMVYLQKENIIDESGMPKERFSAEFPKEGPSILRIQQVVRGDSAAYFCASSPQDGNSPLHFGNGTRLTVT.

J is TRBJ1-2 and V is TRBV15; TRBD1 might be the D (6 bases). CDR3 length equals 12 residues. The V gene lost 5 bases and the J gene lost 7 bases, with 11 bases spanning the gap. The germline V gene has CDR1 LNHNV and CDR2 YYDKDF (reference sequence). This CDR3 reads CATSPGGGGYTF. CDR3 nucleotides: TGTGCCACCAGCCCAGGAGGGGGTGGCTACACCTTC.